Listed here are 16 T cell receptor beta chains from one sample, sequenced in a study of blood T cell repertoires in COVID-19. TCRdb keeps only in-frame clones here, not all; method: immunoSEQ multiplex PCR. Of approximately 60,000 clones in the sample, 80% to 90% are singletons; the top ten hold about 7.2%. The sequencing input was peripheral blood. These TCRs come from a man aged 60 to 69 with active or convalescent COVID-19.

The V gene is TRBV10-1, the J gene TRBJ2-2; D may be TRBD1 (5 bases). V was shortened by 6 bases and J by 1 base, with 12 bases between the two germline ends. Germline V gene lookup returns CDR1 WNHNN and CDR2 SYGVQD (reference sequence). The CDR3 has 15 amino acids. The CDR3 region is CASSRTQRNTGELFF. In nucleotides, the CDR3 is TGCGCCAGCAGCCGGACACAGCGGAACACCGGGGAGCTGTTTTTT.

V and J are TRBV12-3 or TRBV12-4 and TRBJ2-3; the D gene is possibly TRBD2 (5 bases). The CDR3 covers 13 residues. V lost 5 bases and J 8 bases, leaving 14 bases between the germline ends. The CDR3 is CASSHPSSLTQYF. CDR3 coding DNA: TGTGCCAGCAGTCACCCTAGCTCCCTTACGCAGTATTTT.

This chain uses TRBV5-1 with TRBJ1-5, with 7 bases identical to TRBD1. The junction had 8 bases not matched to a gene; V was cut back by 1 base and J by 7 bases. In germline, CDR1 is SGHRS, CDR2 YFSETQ. CDR3 length: 15 residues. The DNA for the CDR3 is TGCGCCAGCAGCTTGACAGGGGCCCTAGAGCAGCCCCAGCATTTT. Translating gives CASSLTGALEQPQHF.

The V call is TRBV6-5, the J call TRBJ2-7; 10 bases are shared with TRBD2. CDR3 length: 14 residues. Unmatched junction bases numbered 2, after V lost 6 bases and J lost 0 bases. In germline, CDR1 is MNHEY, CDR2 SVGAGI. CDR3 sequence reads: CASRRTSGSYEQYF. CDR3 coding DNA: TGTGCCAGCAGGAGGACTAGCGGCTCCTACGAGCAGTACTTC.

The genes are TRBV27 and TRBJ2-1; 9 bases are a match to TRBD2. Germline CDR1 and CDR2: MNHEY and SMNVEV (reference sequence). V was pared by 0 bases and J by 7 bases, with 13 bases of the junction left unmatched. The CDR3 covers 18 residues. Here the CDR3 reads CASSLSPGPAGGINEQFF. In DNA form, the CDR3 reads TGTGCCAGCAGTTTATCCCCGGGGCCAGCGGGAGGTATAAATGAGCAGTTCTTC.

The chain couples TRBV9 to TRBJ1-5, with D perhaps TRBD1 (5 bases). Deletions cut 0 bases from V and 4 bases from J, with 11 bases between. The CDR3 has 15 residues. The germline gives CDR1 SGDLS, CDR2 YYNGEE. CDR3 in amino acids: CASSVGRGGNQPQHF. The CDR3 nucleotides are TGTGCCAGCAGCGTAGGGAGGGGAGGGAATCAGCCCCAGCATTTT.

The chain combines TRBV5-1 with TRBJ1-2; D remains unclear. Trimming left V 4 bases short and J 1 base short, with 11 bases between. Germline CDR1 is SGHRS and CDR2 is YFSETQ. This CDR3 is built from 14 residues. The CDR3 sequence is CASSPGGLNYGYTF. DNA of the CDR3: TGCGCCAGCAGCCCCGGCGGACTTAACTATGGCTACACCTTC.

Here the CDR3 reads CASSAGGGTKNIQYF. CDR3 nucleotides: TGCGCCAGCAGCGCGGGAGGGGGAACCAAAAACATTCAGTACTTC. This rearrangement joins TRBV5-1 to TRBJ2-4; 9 bases are shared with TRBD2. The CDR3 consists of 15 residues. The V gene's germline CDR1 is SGHRS and CDR2 YFSETQ. The V segment lost 4 bases and the J segment 2 bases; nucleotides outside the gene matches: 4.

The chain joins TRBV27 to TRBJ2-7; maybe TRBD2 (5 bases). The V gene lost 1 base and the J gene lost 5 bases, with 18 bases spanning the gap. There are 16 residues in the CDR3. The germline V gene encodes CDR1 MNHEY and CDR2 SMNVEV (reference sequence). The CDR3 DNA is TGTGCCAGCAGTTTATACTGGGGAGATAGCCCTAACGAGCAGTACTTC. This translates into CASSLYWGDSPNEQYF.

This chain uses TRBV12-3 or TRBV12-4 with TRBJ1-2; a possible D gene is TRBD1 (5 bases). CDR3 size: 13 residues. Trimming took off 5 bases at V and 5 bases at J, with 12 bases between the two ends. In DNA form, the CDR3 reads TGTGCCAGCAGTGCCCAAACAGGATATGGCTACACCTTC. Protein sequence: CASSAQTGYGYTF.

The chain joins TRBV18 to TRBJ1-1, with no clear D. Trimming pared 6 bases from V and 2 bases from J, leaving 7 bases between. The CDR3 loop spans 12 amino acids. The germline V gene encodes CDR1 KGHSH and CDR2 LQKENI. This chain's CDR3 is CASSAENTEAFF. CDR3 bases: TGTGCCAGCTCGGCCGAAAACACTGAAGCTTTCTTT.

J is TRBJ1-3 and V is TRBV18, with D perhaps TRBD1 (6 bases). V was pared by 3 bases and J by 4 bases, with 16 bases between. Germline V gene lookup returns CDR1 KGHSH and CDR2 LQKENI. This CDR3 is 16 amino acids long. The CDR3 DNA reads as TGTGCCAGCTCACCTATTACAGGGTTGGGAGGAAACACCATATATTTT. This codes for CASSPITGLGGNTIYF.

The genes are TRBV3-1 (or the pseudogene TRBV3-2) and TRBJ2-7; 7 positions agree with TRBD1. The germline CDR1 and CDR2 sequences are LGHDT and YNNKEL (reference sequence). This CDR3 is built from 14 residues. V shed 6 bases and J 1 base; nucleotides not matched to a gene: 6. The DNA of the CDR3 is TGTGCCAGCAGGGGGACAGACCGGTCCTACGAGCAGTACTTC. This sequence encodes CASRGTDRSYEQYF.

The chain links TRBV5-4 to TRBJ2-5; 9 bases are a match to TRBD2. The CDR3 has 16 amino acids. Germline loops: CDR1 SGHNT, CDR2 YYREEE (reference sequence). V was clipped by 1 base and J by 5 bases; unmatched bases: 9. The CDR3: CASSLNLAGNGETQYF. The CDR3, as DNA: TGTGCCAGCAGCTTGAATCTAGCGGGAAATGGGGAGACCCAGTACTTC.

The chain is built from TRBV20-1 and TRBJ2-3; D gene ambiguous. CDR3 size: 11 residues. The V gene's germline CDR1 is DFQATT and CDR2 SNEGSKA (reference sequence). The DNA of the CDR3 is TGCACCTGGGCCCGTGGAGATACGCAGTATTTT. Residues: CTWARGDTQYF.

The V gene is TRBV27, the J gene TRBJ1-4, with D perhaps TRBD1 (6 bases). The V gene's germline CDR1 is MNHEY and CDR2 SMNVEV (reference sequence). The V end lost 3 bases, the J end lost 8 bases, and 13 bases lay between the germline ends. CDR3 length equals 14 residues. This CDR3 is CASSFTGGGEKLFF. CDR3 in DNA: TGTGCCAGCAGTTTCACGGGGGGCGGGGAAAAACTGTTTTTT.